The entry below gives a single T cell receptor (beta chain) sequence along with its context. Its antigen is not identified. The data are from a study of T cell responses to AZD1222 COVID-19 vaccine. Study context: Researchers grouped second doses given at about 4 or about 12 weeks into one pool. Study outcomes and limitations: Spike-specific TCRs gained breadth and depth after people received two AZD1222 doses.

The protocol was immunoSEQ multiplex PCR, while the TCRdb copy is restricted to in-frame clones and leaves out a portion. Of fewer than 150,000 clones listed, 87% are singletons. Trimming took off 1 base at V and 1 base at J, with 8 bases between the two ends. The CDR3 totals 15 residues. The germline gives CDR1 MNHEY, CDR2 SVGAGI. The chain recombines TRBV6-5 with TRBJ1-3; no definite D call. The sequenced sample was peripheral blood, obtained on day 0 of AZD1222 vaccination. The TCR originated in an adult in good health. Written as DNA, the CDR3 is TGTGCCAGCAGTTACTACAGCACATCTGGAAACACCATATATTTT. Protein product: CASSYYSTSGNTIYF.